These T cell receptor beta chains were read from a single sample in a study of shared clonotypes between healthy human individuals. Assay used: immunoSEQ multiplex PCR; TCRdb lists only in-frame clones, some missing. The sample includes 900,000 to 1,200,000 clones, approximately 80% of them seen just once. The specimen sequenced was memory CD4+ T cells from PBMCs. The origin of the receptors is a man younger than 35 in good health. Some clones in this sample may be carry-over from other donors' samples. Both conserved end residues are trimmed from each CDR3. Expanded clones are given a class, and other clones once, few, many or no size at all.

cdr3_aa v_call cdr3_length clone_size j_call
ASSPSGGTLFRAQY TRBV19 14 NA TRBJ2-5
ASRWQGRTNEKLF TRBV19 13 NA TRBJ1-4
ASSYTTGTLVEQY TRBV28 13 NA TRBJ2-7
ASSLRGYEQY TRBV6-5 10 NA TRBJ2-7
AQEGKGSNYEQY TRBV30 12 NA TRBJ2-7
ATSRLSSGEQY TRBV15 11 NA TRBJ2-7
ASGRRNEKLF TRBV7-2 10 NA TRBJ1-4
ASSLRLAGTDTQY TRBV7-9 13 NA TRBJ2-3
ASSLGPTQGNEQF TRBV5-1 13 NA TRBJ2-1
ASTSGQGAQETQY TRBV7-9 13 NA TRBJ2-5
AISERTGALSNEQF TRBV10-3 14 NA TRBJ2-1
ASSLRLAGYEQY TRBV7-2 12 NA TRBJ2-7
ASTQRAGTSYEQY TRBV7-8 13 NA TRBJ2-7
ATSRGANTEAF TRBV15 11 once TRBJ1-1
ARMGLDSYNEQF TRBV10-2 12 many TRBJ2-1
ASSWVGSDEQY TRBV6-5 11 NA TRBJ2-7
ATSRDWSGAVHEQY TRBV15 14 once TRBJ2-7
SVQAGGAYEQY TRBV29-1 11 NA TRBJ2-7
ASSARLRGEKLF TRBV6-1 12 NA TRBJ1-4
ASSKDRGSSYNEQF TRBV7-9 14 NA TRBJ2-1
ASSFGGMNTEAF TRBV7-9 12 NA TRBJ1-1
ASNTGGRTDTQY TRBV19 12 NA TRBJ2-3
ASRSGTKNTGELF TRBV27 13 NA TRBJ2-2
ASSSSRGYEQY TRBV11-2 11 NA TRBJ2-7
ASRPGQGRNEQY TRBV6-5 12 NA TRBJ2-7
ASSLAGAYNEQF TRBV6-1 12 NA TRBJ2-1
ASTVRGTGGSYEQY TRBV7-9 14 once TRBJ2-7
ASSLSGAVNEQY TRBV7-3 12 NA TRBJ2-7
ASRGGGNSNQPQH TRBV6-5 13 NA TRBJ1-5
SVEVGTSVDNEQF TRBV29-1 13 NA TRBJ2-1
ASSSGTGVNEQY TRBV7-3 12 NA TRBJ2-7
SVEGHRDRGRNEQF TRBV29-1 14 few TRBJ2-1
SVEGTSGRISTDTQY TRBV29-1 15 NA TRBJ2-3
ASSFDGSSTDTQY TRBV7-2 13 NA TRBJ2-3
ASRHQRENIQY TRBV28 11 once TRBJ2-4
ASIQRDSPKQY TRBV28 11 many TRBJ2-7
ASSFDAYGYT TRBV5-1 10 NA TRBJ1-2
ATKTAPFSLH TRBV28 10 NA TRBJ1-6
SVEGSGVEAF TRBV29-1 10 NA TRBJ1-1
ASSHPEGATQY TRBV13 11 few TRBJ2-5
ASSIPPEKLF TRBV19 10 NA TRBJ1-4